This TCR beta chain was sequenced in a study of shared T cell receptors in the human thymus. The method was immunoSEQ multiplex PCR; TCRdb's version includes in-frame clones alone and lacks a portion of them. The sample yields about 610,000 clones, around nine tenths seen once. This clone was found once. The same specimen was also included in a second study, on human thymus T cells. According to that study: An apparent bias in V and J gene usage was seen in thymic and blood repertoires.

The clonotype was recovered from a boy in the first two years of life with a congenital heart defect. Sequenced input: thymocytes.

The CDR3 nucleotides read TGTGCCAGCTCACGACAGGGTCTCCAAACCCCGAACACCGGGGAGCTGTTTTTT. Its translation is CASSRQGLQTPNTGELFF. The chain carries TRBV18 and TRBJ2-2; 7 positions agree with TRBD1. The CDR3 totals 18 residues. V was clipped by 4 bases and J by 0 bases; unmatched bases: 11. Germline V CDR1 and CDR2: KGHSH, LQKENI.